The rows below give T cell receptor beta chains drawn from one sample of a study of T cells in Graves' hyperthyroidism and ophthalmopathy. TCRdb recomputed calls from the multiplex PCR reads with MiXCR, one row per CDR3 protein. The sample lists a few hundred thousand distinct CDR3 sequences, less than 20% occurring once. The sample consisted of blood. The receptors shown here come from a woman aged 25 to 39 with Graves' hyperthyroidism. CDR3s include the opening cysteine and the closing phenylalanine or tryptophan. D genes are given only for firm matches. Where a row states a size, it is once, few, many or the class of an expanded clone; other rows omit it.

v_gene	d_gene	j_gene	abundance	len	CDR3nt	CDR3aa
TRBV7-9	-	TRBJ2-3	few	15	TGTGCCAGCAGCTCGGACTGGGTGGGCACAGATACGCAGTATTTT	CASSSDWVGTDTQYF
TRBV18	-	TRBJ1-1	many	15	TGTGCCAGCTCACCACGACAGGTAGTGAACACTGAAGCTTTCTTT	CASSPRQVVNTEAFF
TRBV5-5	-	TRBJ1-2	few	17	TGTGCCAGCAGCTTCCGAACGGTCGACAGGCTTAACTATGGCTACACCTTC	CASSFRTVDRLNYGYTF
TRBV6-1	TRBD2	TRBJ2-1	-	18	TGTGCCAGCAGTGATCCCAGCGGGAGGGATACTTCGGGGGATGAGCAGTTCTTC	CASSDPSGRDTSGDEQFF
TRBV11-2	-	TRBJ1-3	many	13	TGTGCCAGCACATCAGGGGCTGGAAACACCATATATTTT	CASTSGAGNTIYF
TRBV6-1	-	TRBJ1-5	few	14	TGTGCCAGCAGCTTCCAGGGAGCCAAAGAAGCCCAGCATTTT	CASSFQGAKEAQHF
TRBV18	TRBD2	TRBJ2-3	many	16	TGTGCCAGCTCACCACTTAGCGGGACTGGCACAGATACGCAGTATTTT	CASSPLSGTGTDTQYF
TRBV2	TRBD2	TRBJ2-2	many	16	TGTGCCAGCAGAAGGACTAGCGGGAGGAACACCGGGGAGCTGTTTTTT	CASRRTSGRNTGELFF
TRBV6-6	-	TRBJ2-7	many	15	TGTGCCAGCAGTTACTCCGGGACGCGGAACTACGAGCAGTACTTC	CASSYSGTRNYEQYF
TRBV2	-	TRBJ1-1	many	14	TGTGCCAGCTCGACAAACGGACCGAACACTGAAGCTTTCTTT	CASSTNGPNTEAFF
TRBV9	-	TRBJ2-7	-	14	TGTGCCAGCAGCGCCGAGGTACGGGGCTACGAGCAGTACTTC	CASSAEVRGYEQYF
TRBV27	TRBD1	TRBJ2-7	many	16	TGTGCCAGCAGTGGAGCGGGACAGGGGGCGCCATACGAGCAGTACTTC	CASSGAGQGAPYEQYF
TRBV20-1	-	TRBJ2-1	many	15	TGCAGTGCTAGAGCGGCTAGCGACTCCTACAATGAGCAGTTCTTC	CSARAASDSYNEQFF
TRBV9	TRBD2	TRBJ2-1	many	15	TGTGCCAGCAGCGTAGACGGGAGGGCCTACAATGAGCAGTTCTTC	CASSVDGRAYNEQFF
TRBV20-1	TRBD2	TRBJ2-3	many	16	TGCAGTGCTAGAGCCTTCAGCGGGAGGGCGGCGGATACGCAGTATTTT	CSARAFSGRAADTQYF
TRBV4-1	TRBD2	TRBJ2-4	-	17	TGCGCCAGCAGCACCCACGGGGGGGGGGATGCCAAAAACATTCAGTACTTC	CASSTHGGGDAKNIQYF
TRBV7-9	-	TRBJ2-7	-	13	TGTGCCAGCAGCCGTACTGAGGGCTACGAGCAGTACTTC	CASSRTEGYEQYF
TRBV12-3/TRBV12-4	TRBD1	TRBJ1-1	many	14	TGTGCCAGCAGAAAGGGACAGACGAACACTGAAGCTTTCTTT	CASRKGQTNTEAFF
TRBV13	TRBD2	TRBJ2-3	many	16	TGTGCCAGCAGCTCGGCGGGAGTTCCCAACACAGATACGCAGTATTTT	CASSSAGVPNTDTQYF
TRBV7-9	-	TRBJ2-1	many	14	TGTGCCAGCGTGTGGGGAGGCTCCTACAATGAGCAGTTCTTC	CASVWGGSYNEQFF
TRBV5-4	-	TRBJ2-3	-	13	TGTGCCAGCCGGGACGGAAAATCAGATACGCAGTATTTT	CASRDGKSDTQYF
TRBV27	TRBD2	TRBJ2-3	many	13	TGTGCCAGCAGTCGTAGCGGGTCAAATACGCAGTATTTT	CASSRSGSNTQYF
TRBV6-1	TRBD1	TRBJ1-1	many	15	TGTGCCAGCACCCACACCGACAGGGTGAACACTGAAGCTTTCTTT	CASTHTDRVNTEAFF
TRBV20-1	-	TRBJ2-3	many	17	TGCAGTGCTAGCGGGCTAGCGGAGGGGGAGAGCACAGATACGCAGTATTTT	CSASGLAEGESTDTQYF
TRBV18	TRBD1	TRBJ1-3	-	16	TGTGCCAGCTCACCTCAAATGGGACAGGTGGAAAACACCATATATTTT	CASSPQMGQVENTIYF
TRBV28	-	TRBJ2-1	-	15	TGTGCCAGCGGGAGTCCACAGAGCTCCTACAATGAGCAGTTCTTC	CASGSPQSSYNEQFF
TRBV28	-	TRBJ2-1	many	16	TGTGCCAGCAGTTTTACGGGACTCAGTATATACAATGAGCAGTTCTTC	CASSFTGLSIYNEQFF
TRBV7-2	TRBD2	TRBJ2-3	many	16	TGTGCCAGCAGGTGGACTAGCGGAGTTGGAACAGATACGCAGTATTTT	CASRWTSGVGTDTQYF
TRBV18	TRBD2	TRBJ2-1	few	16	TGTGCCAGCTCACGACGGACTAGCGGGAGCGGCGATGAGCAGTTCTTC	CASSRRTSGSGDEQFF
TRBV30	TRBD2	TRBJ2-5	few	17	TGTGCCTGGAGTATGGGACTAGCGGGAGGGCCGGGTGAGACCCAGTACTTC	CAWSMGLAGGPGETQYF
TRBV28	-	TRBJ1-1	many	14	TGTGCCAGTACAAGCGGAACGAGTGACACTGAAGCTTTCTTT	CASTSGTSDTEAFF
TRBV20-1	-	TRBJ1-3	-	16	TGCAGTGCTAGAACTGGTGGGGGCAGCTCTGGAAACACCATATATTTT	CSARTGGGSSGNTIYF
TRBV2	TRBD1	TRBJ2-1	many	14	TGTGCCAGCAGTAAGGGACAGGGTGGGAATGAGCAGTTCTTC	CASSKGQGGNEQFF
TRBV12-3/TRBV12-4	-	TRBJ2-2	-	14	-	CASSTSTGSGELFF
TRBV3-1	-	TRBJ2-4	many	16	TGTGCCAGCAGCCAAGACCACGGCAGGGGTGGGAACATTCAGTACTTC	CASSQDHGRGGNIQYF
TRBV19	-	TRBJ1-5	-	14	TGTGCCAGTAGTATTCAGGCTAGCAATCAGCCCCAGCATTTT	CASSIQASNQPQHF
TRBV27	TRBD2	TRBJ2-1	many	12	TGTGCCAGCAGAATTGGGGGGGATGAGCAGTTCTTC	CASRIGGDEQFF
TRBV20-1	-	TRBJ1-2	many	15	TGCAGTGCTAGGATAAAGGGCAGGGGAAACTATGGCTACACCTTC	CSARIKGRGNYGYTF
TRBV29-1	-	TRBJ1-1	few	12	TGCAGCGTCCTGGTGGGGGACACTGAAGCTTTCTTT	CSVLVGDTEAFF
TRBV12-3/TRBV12-4	-	TRBJ2-1	-	16	TGTGCCAGCAGTAAACAGGGGCGCGGGAACTACAATGAGCAGTTCTTC	CASSKQGRGNYNEQFF
TRBV6-2/TRBV6-3	-	TRBJ2-1	-	16	TGTGCCAGCAGTTACTCGAGAGGGCGCGGCACCGGGTTGTCGTTCTTC	CASSYSRGRGTGLSFF
TRBV18	TRBD1	TRBJ2-5	few	16	TGTGCCAGCTCCCGTAACCTCCGGGACAGGGAAGAGACCCAGTACTTC	CASSRNLRDREETQYF
TRBV5-1	TRBD2	TRBJ2-7	many	17	TGCGCCAGCAGCTTGGCTTATTCTAGCGGGAATCTCTACGAGCAGTACTTC	CASSLAYSSGNLYEQYF
TRBV6-2/TRBV6-3	TRBD1	TRBJ1-2	-	13	TGTGCCAGCACCCCGGGACAGGGGTATGGCTACACCTTC	CASTPGQGYGYTF
TRBV28	-	TRBJ2-1	many	12	TGTGCCAGCAGTTCGTCGGGCGCGGAGCAGTTCTTC	CASSSSGAEQFF
TRBV4-2	TRBD2	TRBJ2-3	-	19	TGTGCCAGCAGCCAAGAGCTCGTGCGGACTAGCAGAAACACAGATACGCAGTATTTT	CASSQELVRTSRNTDTQYF
TRBV11-2	-	TRBJ1-5	few	16	TGTGCCAGCAGCTTAGCCTGGGGACCCCCGGTGTGGCCCCAGCATTTT	CASSLAWGPPVWPQHF
TRBV6-2/TRBV6-3	-	TRBJ2-7	-	14	TGTGCCAGCACTTGGCATAAGGGCGGGTACGAGCAGTACTTC	CASTWHKGGYEQYF
TRBV4-1	TRBD2	TRBJ2-2	many	17	TGCGCCAGCCGCCGGCGGGGGGGCGGAGATGACACCGGGGAGCTGTTTTTT	CASRRRGGGDDTGELFF
TRBV20-1	TRBD2	TRBJ2-7	few	17	TGCAGTGCTAGAGGCCTCCAGCGGGAGTCGGACTCCTACGAGCAGTACTTC	CSARGLQRESDSYEQYF